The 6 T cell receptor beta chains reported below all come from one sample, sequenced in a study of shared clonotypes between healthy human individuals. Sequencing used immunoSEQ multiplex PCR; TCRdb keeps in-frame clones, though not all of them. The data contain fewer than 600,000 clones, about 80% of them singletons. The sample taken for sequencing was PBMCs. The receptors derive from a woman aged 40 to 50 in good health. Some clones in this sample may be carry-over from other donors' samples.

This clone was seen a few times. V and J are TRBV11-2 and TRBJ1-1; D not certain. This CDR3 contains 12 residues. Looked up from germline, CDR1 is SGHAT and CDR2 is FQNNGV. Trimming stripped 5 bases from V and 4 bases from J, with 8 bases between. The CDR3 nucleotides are TGTGCCAGCAGCCGGGAACGCACTGAAGCTTTCTTT. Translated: CASSRERTEAFF.

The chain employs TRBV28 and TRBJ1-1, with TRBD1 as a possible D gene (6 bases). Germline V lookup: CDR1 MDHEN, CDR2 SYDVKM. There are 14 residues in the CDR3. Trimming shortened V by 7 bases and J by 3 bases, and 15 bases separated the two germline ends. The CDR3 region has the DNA TGTGCCAGCAATCCCGGGACACTGCACACTGAAGCTTTCTTT. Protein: CASNPGTLHTEAFF.

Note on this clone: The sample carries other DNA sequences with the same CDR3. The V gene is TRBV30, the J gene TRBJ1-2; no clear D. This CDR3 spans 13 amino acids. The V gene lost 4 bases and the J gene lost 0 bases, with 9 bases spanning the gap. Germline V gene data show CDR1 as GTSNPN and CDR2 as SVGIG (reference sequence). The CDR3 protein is CAWKILANYGYTF. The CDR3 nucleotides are TGTGCCTGGAAAATCCTCGCTAACTATGGCTACACCTTC.

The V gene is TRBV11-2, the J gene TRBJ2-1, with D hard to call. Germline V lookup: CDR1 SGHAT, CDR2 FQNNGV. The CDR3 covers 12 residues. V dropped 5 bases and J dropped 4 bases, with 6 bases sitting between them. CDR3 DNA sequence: TGTGCCAGCAGCCGCCGGTACAATGAGCAGTTCTTC. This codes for CASSRRYNEQFF.

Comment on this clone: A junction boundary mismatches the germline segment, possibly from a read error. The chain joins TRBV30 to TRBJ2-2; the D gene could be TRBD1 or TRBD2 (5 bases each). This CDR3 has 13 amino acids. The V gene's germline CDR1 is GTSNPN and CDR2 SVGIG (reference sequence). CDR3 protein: CAWRQANTGELFF. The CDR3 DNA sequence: TGTGCCTGGAGACAGGCGAACACCGGGGAGCTATTTTTT.

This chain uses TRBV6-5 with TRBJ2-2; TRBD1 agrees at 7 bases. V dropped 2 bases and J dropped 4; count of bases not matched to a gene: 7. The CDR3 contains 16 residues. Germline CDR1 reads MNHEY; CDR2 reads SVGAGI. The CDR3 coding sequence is TGTGCCAGCAGTTACCAGACAGGGCTATCCACCGGGGAGCTGTTTTTT. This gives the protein CASSYQTGLSTGELFF.